A selection of T cell receptor beta chains follows, all from one sample in a study of early T cells in non-severe SARS-CoV-2 infection. One entry per CDR3 protein results from TCRdb running MiXCR on the 5' RACE reads. The table records tens of thousands of distinct CDR3 sequences, about 6.5% of them present only once. What was sequenced was whole blood. The receptors derive from an adult who was a healthcare worker with PCR-confirmed SARS-CoV-2 infection or an uninfected control (not recorded which). CDR3s leave out the opening cysteine and the closing phenylalanine or tryptophan. Clone size appears in some rows only: once, few, many, or a class for an expanded clone.

V	size	CDR3
TRBV5-1	many	ASSPGPGETQY
TRBV7-9	NA	ASSPRDRGSGELF
TRBV19	many	ASSILGGTYNEQF
TRBV3-1	many	ASSQGNTDTQY
TRBV6-2/TRBV6-3	many	ASSYLENEQF
TRBV7-2	many	ASGTSGYNEQF
TRBV18	many	ASSNQGDDGEKLF
TRBV27	many	ASSLGHNNEQF
TRBV24-1	many	ATSVAQTNTEAF
TRBV24-1	few	ATAGAGRNEQF
TRBV6-5	many	ASRKGTSGNNEQF
TRBV28	few	ASRPTFRPRITDTQY
TRBV5-4	many	ASSLEGDTQY
TRBV5-1	NA	ASSLKPGTGELF
TRBV7-9	medium-sized	ASSLAVSYYNEQF
TRBV6-1	few	ASSEAAPSTGRGYT
TRBV20-1	many	SAGPAQTGDTEAF
TRBV28	many	ASSPRMYSPLH
TRBV4-3	NA	ASSQGMGTAYEQY
TRBV2	many	ASSETGFNEQF
TRBV29-1	many	SVAGSANTGELF
TRBV5-1	many	ASSLGTGGYGYT
TRBV19	few	ASSIMGQTNQPQH
TRBV6-5	many	ASSYRAETNTGELF
TRBV7-2	NA	ASSLGQGPREQY
TRBV11-2	many	ASSFQNTEAF
TRBV6-1	NA	ASSHTGGTTEAF
TRBV10-3	few	AISESGDPRSQNHSPLH
TRBV19	many	ASRDIDHNQPQH
TRBV25-1	many	ASSVSLGVSTDTQY
TRBV5-4	many	ASSSTTANVLT
TRBV6-1	NA	ASSQTVTSYEQY
TRBV5-4	few	ASSLDRTGVSPLH
TRBV29-1	many	SAQGQGYTEAF
TRBV7-2	NA	ASRHQGAGELF
TRBV7-8	many	ASSLSPGYGEQY
TRBV5-5	NA	ASSLSPGPDTQY
TRBV19	many	ASSGSGTFNQPQH
TRBV7-2	few	ASSLGRGYYEQY
TRBV5-6	few	ASSLTSGSPLH
TRBV29-1	many	SADREDTQY
TRBV5-5	few	ASSLLDQLISQPQH
TRBV29-1	many	TRIGGESREQF
TRBV28	few	ASSLGDRSSY
TRBV6-1	many	ASSGARGQETQY
TRBV7-9	few	ASSLVGLSGNTIY
TRBV6-2/TRBV6-3	few	ASSYSNFGGRTEAF
TRBV7-9	NA	ASSILTGPTDTQY
TRBV10-3	few	AISVALSYEQY
TRBV7-8	NA	ASSLAAGSGNTIY
TRBV7-8	many	ASSLRILDWETQY